The 21 T cell receptor beta chains below all came from one sample that was sequenced in a study of blood T cell repertoires in COVID-19. TCRdb keeps only in-frame clones here, not all; method: immunoSEQ multiplex PCR. The table records around 190,000 clones, around four fifths of them present only once. Specimen: PBMCs or T cells enriched from blood (not recorded which). These receptors came from a man aged 40-49 years who had recovered from COVID-19.

The chain couples TRBV5-4 to TRBJ1-2, with D uncertain. Trimming took off 1 base at V and 6 bases at J, with 10 bases between the two ends. The CDR3 sequence is 13 residues long. Germline assignment: CDR1 SGHNT and CDR2 YYREEE (reference sequence). In DNA, the CDR3 is TGTGCCAGCAGCTTGCGCAGCGTCAATGGCTACACCTTC. Its protein product is CASSLRSVNGYTF.

J is TRBJ1-2 and V is TRBV12-3 or TRBV12-4, with TRBD1 matching over 7 bases. The J segment lost 4 bases and the V segment lost 4 bases, leaving 3 bases of the junction unmatched. This CDR3 contains 13 residues. DNA of the CDR3: TGTGCCAGCAGTTGGGACAGAACCTATGGCTACACCTTC. Residues: CASSWDRTYGYTF.

The rearrangement links TRBV7-9 to TRBJ1-6; D ambiguous. The CDR3 sequence is 14 residues long. The germline CDR1 and CDR2 sequences are SEHNR and FQNEAQ (reference sequence). V lost 3 bases to trimming and J lost 6 bases, with 9 bases between them. CDR3 in amino acids: CASSLDSGNSPLHF. CDR3 bases: TGTGCCAGCAGCTTGGACTCCGGTAATTCACCCCTCCACTTT.

The V call is TRBV5-8, the J call TRBJ1-2; D is uncertain. Germline V gene data show CDR1 as SGHTS and CDR2 as YDEGEE. The ends were cut back, 3 bases at V and 4 bases at J, with 10 bases in the middle. This CDR3 region has 13 residues. The CDR3 nucleotides read TGTGCCAGCAGCTACGGGGTACTCTATGGCTACACCTTC. Amino acids: CASSYGVLYGYTF.

The chain joins TRBV19 to TRBJ1-1; D remains unclear. The CDR3 extends over 14 amino acids. Trimming cost V 5 bases and J 0 bases, with 10 bases left between them. The germline V gene encodes CDR1 LNHDA and CDR2 SQIVND (reference sequence). CDR3 sequence reads: CASSEREMNTEAFF. As DNA, the CDR3 is TGTGCCAGTAGTGAACGGGAAATGAACACTGAAGCTTTCTTT.

The chain links TRBV19 to TRBJ1-6; TRBD1 matches at 8 bases. The CDR3 extends over 13 amino acids. V was pared by 9 bases and J by 8 bases, with 6 bases of the junction left unmatched. In germline, CDR1 is LNHDA, CDR2 SQIVND (reference sequence). CDR3 nucleotide sequence: TGTGCCAGCGACGGACAGGGAGATTCACCCCTCCACTTT. Protein: CASDGQGDSPLHF.

The genes are TRBV19 and TRBJ1-2, with D possibly TRBD1 on 5 matching bases. V dropped 10 bases and J dropped 0 bases, with 18 bases sitting between them. Germline CDR1 LNHDA, CDR2 SQIVND (reference sequence). This CDR3 spans 15 amino acids. The CDR3 sequence: CATHPLGGANYGYTF. CDR3 in DNA: TGTGCCACCCACCCTTTGGGGGGAGCTAACTATGGCTACACCTTC.

This clone was recorded a few times. This rearrangement joins TRBV7-6 to TRBJ2-7, with D possibly being TRBD2 (6 bases). The germline V gene encodes CDR1 SGHVS and CDR2 FNYEAQ. This CDR3 contains 14 residues. V lost 4 bases and J 10 bases, leaving 20 bases between the germline ends. The CDR3, as DNA: TGTGCCAGCAGCTCGCCGGGTCCCGGCGGGGAACAGTACTTC. Protein sequence: CASSSPGPGGEQYF. Combining the CDR3 with reference TRBV7-6 and TRBJ2-7 gives the whole variable domain GAGVSQSPRYKVTKRGQDVALRCDPISGHVSLYWYRQALGQGPEFLTYFNYEAQQDKSGLPNDRFSAERPEGSISTLTIQRTEQRDSAMYRCASSSPGPGGEQYFGPGTRLTVT.

This clone was counted a single time. V is TRBV5-6 and J is TRBJ1-2; D is possibly TRBD1 (6 bases). V gave up 3 bases and J gave up 8 bases, with 17 bases separating them. The CDR3 consists of 14 residues. Germline loops: CDR1 SGHDT, CDR2 YYEEEE. The CDR3 loop is CASSSGQSLYGYTF. The CDR3 DNA reads TGTGCCAGCAGCTCTGGACAGTCCCTATACGGCTACACCTTC.

The chain couples TRBV6-5 to TRBJ2-3, with TRBD2 matching 7 bases. V dropped 4 bases and J dropped 0; count of bases not matched to a gene: 7. CDR1 MNHEY and CDR2 SVGAGI come from the germline V gene. CDR3 length equals 16 residues. CDR3 sequence reads: CASSLEAGLSTDTQYF. CDR3 nucleotides: TGTGCCAGCAGTTTGGAAGCGGGGCTAAGCACAGATACGCAGTATTTT.

V is TRBV6-5 and J is TRBJ2-7; tentatively, D is TRBD1 (7 bases). The V gene lost 6 bases and the J gene lost 1 base, with 13 bases spanning the gap. Germline CDR1 reads MNHEY; CDR2 reads SVGAGI. The CDR3 covers 14 residues. CDR3: CASRKTGTSYEQYF. The CDR3 nucleotides are TGTGCCAGCAGAAAGACAGGGACTTCCTACGAGCAGTACTTC.

To note about this clone: Compared with germline, one end of the junction differs, possibly owing to a read error. This chain links TRBV5-1 with TRBJ1-2; TRBD1 agrees at 7 bases. CDR1 and CDR2 (germline): SGHRS, YFSETQ. The CDR3 extends over 14 amino acids. This CDR3 is CASSWDRANYGYTF. CDR3 DNA sequence: TGCGCTAGCAGCTGGGACAGAGCTAACTATGGCTACACCTTC. Full variable domain (rest looked up from reference TRBV5-1 and TRBJ1-2): KAGVTQTPRYLIKTRGQQVTLSCSPISGHRSVSWYQQTPGQGLQFLFEYFSETQRNKGNFPGRFSGRQFSNSRSEMNVSTLELGDSALYLCASSWDRANYGYTFGSGTRLTVV.

The genes are TRBV12-3 or TRBV12-4 and TRBJ1-2, with no clear D. This CDR3 has 13 amino acids. Trimming stripped 6 bases from V and 7 bases from J, with 15 bases between. As DNA, the CDR3 is TGTGCCAGCAGCTTCGGGGTGTTGGGTGGCTACACCTTC. Encoded protein: CASSFGVLGGYTF.

V usage is TRBV6-5 and J usage is TRBJ1-2, with no clear D. The germline V gene encodes CDR1 MNHEY and CDR2 SVGAGI. The CDR3 runs to 14 residues. V was shortened by 8 bases and J by 2 bases, with 15 bases between the two germline ends. This CDR3 reads CASGYETRNYGYTF. The CDR3 DNA follows: TGTGCCAGCGGCTACGAGACACGGAACTATGGCTACACCTTC.

The J gene is TRBJ2-2, the V gene TRBV4-1; D remains ambiguous. V gave up 4 bases and J gave up 1 base, with 7 bases separating them. The CDR3 extends over 14 amino acids. The germline V gene has CDR1 MGHRA and CDR2 YSYEKL. CDR3 sequence reads: CASSPALNTGELFF. The CDR3 coding sequence is TGCGCCAGCAGCCCAGCGTTGAACACCGGGGAGCTGTTTTTT.

This chain links TRBV10-1 with TRBJ2-2; unclear D gene. CDR1 and CDR2 (germline): WNHNN, SYGVQD (reference sequence). Trimming left V 5 bases short and J 4 bases short, with 8 bases between. CDR3 size: 13 residues. CDR3 sequence reads: CASSTWSTGELFF. The CDR3 bases are TGCGCCAGCAGTACTTGGTCCACCGGGGAGCTGTTTTTT.

The J gene is TRBJ1-6, the V gene TRBV30, with D uncertain. The CDR3 runs 12 residues. The V end lost 0 bases, the J end lost 10 bases, and 7 bases lay between the germline ends. Germline CDR1 GTSNPN, CDR2 SVGIG (reference sequence). DNA of the CDR3: TGTGCCTGGAGTGTACCGGGGTCACCCCTCCACTTT. Protein product: CAWSVPGSPLHF.

There are a few counts of this clone. V and J are TRBV7-6 and TRBJ1-1, with 11 bases identical to TRBD1. J gave up 3 bases and V 5 bases, and 14 bases lay outside the gene matches. The germline V gene has CDR1 SGHVS and CDR2 FNYEAQ. The length of the CDR3 is 18 residues. The CDR3: CASSPWTGGMLGDTEAFF. The CDR3 DNA sequence: TGTGCCAGCAGCCCCTGGACAGGGGGCATGCTCGGAGACACTGAAGCTTTCTTT.

This clone is a singleton in its sample. The chain employs TRBV10-3 and TRBJ2-1, with D possibly being TRBD2 (6 bases). Germline CDR1 ENHRY, CDR2 SYGVKD. The ends were cut back, 2 bases at V and 2 bases at J, with 10 bases in the middle. CDR3 size: 15 residues. The CDR3 nucleotides read TGTGCCATCAGTGAGCCCGGGACTCCCTACAATGAGCAGTTCTTC. This sequence encodes CAISEPGTPYNEQFF.

The chain combines TRBV3-1 (or the pseudogene TRBV3-2) with TRBJ1-2, with 7 bases aligning to TRBD1. With 4 bases clipped from V and 5 bases from J, the junction kept 4 bases outside the gene matches. Germline assignment: CDR1 LGHDT and CDR2 YNNKEL (reference sequence). The CDR3 is 13 residues long. The DNA for the CDR3 is TGTGCCAGCAGCCCAGGGGGGAGTTATGGCTACACCTTC. Translating gives CASSPGGSYGYTF.

This clone occurred once. This chain joins TRBV10-1 and TRBJ1-1, with 8 positions matching TRBD1. From germline, CDR1 is WNHNN and CDR2 SYGVQD (reference sequence). The CDR3 is 12 amino acids. V shed 3 bases, J shed 11 bases, and the junction held 5 bases outside the gene matches. The chain's CDR3 is CASSDSGQDAFF. The DNA for the CDR3 is TGCGCCAGCAGTGACTCGGGACAGGATGCTTTCTTT.